This T cell receptor beta chain comes out of a study of cytomegalovirus exposure and HLA in healthy donors. The PCR ran on 60 Vbeta and 13 Jbeta primers. TCRdb keeps only in-frame clones here, not all; method: immunoSEQ multiplex PCR. This sample has more than 140,000 clones, with more than 70% found just once. CDR3 length: 15 residues. Germline assignment: CDR1 PRHDT and CDR2 FYEKMQ (reference sequence). Study outcomes and limitations: Later, an analysis found that common viral pathogens appeared to be linked with several of the most significant clusters.

About this clone itself: Its antigen remains unknown.

The TCR sequence derives from a man aged 40-55 years in good health and CMV-seronegative. The rearrangement uses TRBV13 and TRBJ2-5, with 9 bases matching TRBD2. The tail of the sequence fits TRBJ2-7 better, so the J call may be wrong. The sequencing sample was made of PBMCs. CDR3 sequence reads: CASSPLAGNSYEQYF. CDR3 DNA sequence: TGTGCCAGCAGCCCTCTAGCGGGGAACTCCTACGAGCAGTACTTC.